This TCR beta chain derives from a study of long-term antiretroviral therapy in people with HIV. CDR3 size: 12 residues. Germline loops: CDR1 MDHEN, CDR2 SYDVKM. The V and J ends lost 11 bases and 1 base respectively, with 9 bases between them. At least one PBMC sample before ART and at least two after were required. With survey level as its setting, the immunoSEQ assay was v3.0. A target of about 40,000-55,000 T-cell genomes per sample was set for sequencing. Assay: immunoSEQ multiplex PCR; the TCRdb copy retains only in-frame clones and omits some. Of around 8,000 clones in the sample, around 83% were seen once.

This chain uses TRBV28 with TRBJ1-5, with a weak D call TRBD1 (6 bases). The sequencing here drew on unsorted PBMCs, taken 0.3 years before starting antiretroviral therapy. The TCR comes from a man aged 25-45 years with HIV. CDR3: CAVQGSNQPQHF. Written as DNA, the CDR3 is TGTGCCGTTCAGGGGAGCAATCAGCCCCAGCATTTT.